This T cell receptor beta chain was profiled in a study of T-cell memory formation after mild COVID-19. Looked up from germline, CDR1 is SGHRS and CDR2 is YFSETQ. Trimming cost V 0 bases and J 5 bases, with 17 bases left between them. This CDR3 contains 16 residues. MiXCR was run by TCRdb on the 5' RACE reads, yielding one entry per CDR3 protein. The sample consists of just under 550,000 distinct CDR3 sequences, around 21% of them appearing once. This receptor was identified in an adult woman who had mild COVID-19 (a few samples of this study predate the infection). Cell type and time point are not known. The J gene is TRBJ1-1, the V gene TRBV5-1; tentatively, D is TRBD1 (6 bases). The sequenced sample consisted of PBMCs or a T cell subset sorted from them (not recorded which). The CDR3 region has the DNA TGCGCCAGCAGCTTGGGGCAGGGGAAGGGGCGGACTGAAGCTTTCTTT. It specifies CASSLGQGKGRTEAFF.